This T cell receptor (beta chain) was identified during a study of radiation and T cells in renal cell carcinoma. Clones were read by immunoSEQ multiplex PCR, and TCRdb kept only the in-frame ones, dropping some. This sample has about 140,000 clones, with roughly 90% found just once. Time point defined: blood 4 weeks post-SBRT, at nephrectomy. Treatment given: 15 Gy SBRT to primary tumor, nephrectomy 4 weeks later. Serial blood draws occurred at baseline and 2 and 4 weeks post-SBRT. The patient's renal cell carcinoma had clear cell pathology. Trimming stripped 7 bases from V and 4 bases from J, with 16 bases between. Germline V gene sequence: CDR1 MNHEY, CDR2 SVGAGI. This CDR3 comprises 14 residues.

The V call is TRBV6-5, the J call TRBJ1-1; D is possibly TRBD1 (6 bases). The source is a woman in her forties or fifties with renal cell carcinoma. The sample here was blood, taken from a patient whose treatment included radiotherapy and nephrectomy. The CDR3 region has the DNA TGTGCCAGCACCGAGGACAGAGGCTTCACTGAAGCTTTCTTT. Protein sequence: CASTEDRGFTEAFF.